The present T cell receptor (beta chain) was sequenced within a study of post-analysis software for immune sequencing data. Unique molecular identifiers were present in the TCR beta cDNA libraries. From the PCR reads, TCRdb called clonotypes with MiXCR, one entry per CDR3 protein. Among 350,000 to 500,000 distinct CDR3 sequences listed, 35% to 45% were seen once. The table lists this clonotype with a few counts. The antigen is not known. Study-wide findings and caveats: Several TRBV segments (TRBV5-6, TRBV5-1 and TRBV20-1 among them) occurred more frequently in patients than in controls.

The CDR3 contains 15 residues. Trimming took 7 bases from V and 0 from J; bases not matched to a gene: 10. Germline CDR1 is SQVTM and CDR2 is ANQGSEA. The sequenced sample was blood. The sequence was collected from a girl aged 2 to 9 with multiple sclerosis. This sequence joins TRBV29-1 and TRBJ1-1; 8 nucleotides line up with TRBD1. The CDR3 spells CSGTGNMAMNTEAFF. CDR3 coding DNA: TGCAGCGGGACAGGGAACATGGCTATGAACACTGAAGCTTTCTTT.